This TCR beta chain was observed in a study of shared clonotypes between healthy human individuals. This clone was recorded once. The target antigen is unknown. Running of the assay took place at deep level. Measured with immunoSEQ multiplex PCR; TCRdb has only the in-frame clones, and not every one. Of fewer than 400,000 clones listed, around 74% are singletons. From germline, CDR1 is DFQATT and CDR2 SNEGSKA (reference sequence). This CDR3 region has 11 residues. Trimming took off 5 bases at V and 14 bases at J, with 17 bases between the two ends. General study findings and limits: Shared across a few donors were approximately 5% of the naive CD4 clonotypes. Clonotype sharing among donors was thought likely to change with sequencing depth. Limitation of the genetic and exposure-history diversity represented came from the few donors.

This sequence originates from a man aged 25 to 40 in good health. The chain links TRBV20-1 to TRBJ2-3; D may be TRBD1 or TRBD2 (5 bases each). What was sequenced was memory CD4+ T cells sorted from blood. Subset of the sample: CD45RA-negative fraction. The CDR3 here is CSAGSGTSGYF. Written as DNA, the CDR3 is TGCAGTGCTGGGTCCGGGACCTCCGGGTATTTT.